The sequence of this T cell receptor beta chain was determined in a study of blood T cells in healthy people across ages. Study observations and caveats: For the donors, CMV status was unknown and possibly confounded expanded clonotype changes.

As concerns this clonotype: What it recognizes is unknown.

Through a sample-barcoded 5' primer and a J-beta primer mix, a second PCR was run for about 6 to 11 cycles. Via MiXCR, TCRdb re-called the 5' RACE reads, giving one row per CDR3 protein. This table has some 700,000 distinct CDR3 sequences, around 40% appearing once. Each donor had 8.5 to 10 milliliters of peripheral blood drawn. Per-sample PBMC isolation yielded at least 6.5 million cells. The germline V gene has CDR1 DFQATT and CDR2 SNEGSKA (reference sequence). The CDR3 is made up of 13 amino acids. V shed 3 bases and J 8 bases; nucleotides not matched to a gene: 3. Sequencing used blood. This rearrangement joins TRBV20-1 to TRBJ2-1, with TRBD1 matching over 11 bases. This clonotype was obtained from a woman aged 60-75 years in good health. The CDR3 reads CSARDRGHDEQFF. The DNA of the CDR3 is TGCAGTGCTAGGGACAGGGGGCACGATGAGCAGTTCTTC.